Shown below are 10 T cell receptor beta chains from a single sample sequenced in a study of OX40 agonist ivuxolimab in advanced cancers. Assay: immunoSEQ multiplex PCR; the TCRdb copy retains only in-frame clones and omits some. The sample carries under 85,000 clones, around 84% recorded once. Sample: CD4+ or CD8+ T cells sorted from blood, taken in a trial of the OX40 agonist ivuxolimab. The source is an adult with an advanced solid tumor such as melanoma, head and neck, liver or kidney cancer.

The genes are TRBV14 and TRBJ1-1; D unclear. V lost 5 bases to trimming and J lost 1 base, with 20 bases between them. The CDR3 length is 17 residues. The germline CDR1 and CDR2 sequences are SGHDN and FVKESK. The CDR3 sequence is CASSVLAKTLENTEAFF. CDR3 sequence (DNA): TGTGCCAGCAGCGTTTTGGCCAAAACCTTGGAGAACACTGAAGCTTTCTTT.

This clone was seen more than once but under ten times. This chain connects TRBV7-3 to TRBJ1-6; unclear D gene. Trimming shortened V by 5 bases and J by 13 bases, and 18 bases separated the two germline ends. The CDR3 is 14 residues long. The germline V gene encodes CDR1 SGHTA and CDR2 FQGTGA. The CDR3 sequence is CASSPTPWDFPLHF. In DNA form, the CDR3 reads TGTGCCAGCAGCCCGACACCGTGGGATTTCCCCCTCCACTTT.

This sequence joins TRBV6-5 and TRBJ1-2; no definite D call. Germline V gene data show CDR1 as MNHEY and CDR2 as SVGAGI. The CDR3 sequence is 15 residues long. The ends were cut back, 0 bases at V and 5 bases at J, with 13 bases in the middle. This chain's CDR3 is CASSYSIGGKYGYTF. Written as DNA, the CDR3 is TGTGCCAGCAGTTACTCGATAGGAGGAAAATATGGCTACACCTTC.

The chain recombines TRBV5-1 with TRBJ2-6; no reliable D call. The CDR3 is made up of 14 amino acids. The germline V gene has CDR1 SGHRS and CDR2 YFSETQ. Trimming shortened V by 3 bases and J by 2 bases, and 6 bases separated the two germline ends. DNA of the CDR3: TGCGCCAGCAGCTCATGGGCTGGGGCCAACGTCCTGACTTTC. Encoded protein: CASSSWAGANVLTF.

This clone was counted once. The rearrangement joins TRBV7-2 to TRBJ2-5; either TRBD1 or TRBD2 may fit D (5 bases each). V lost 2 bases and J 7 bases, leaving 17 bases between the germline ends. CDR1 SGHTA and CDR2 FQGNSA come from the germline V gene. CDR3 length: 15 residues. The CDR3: CASSLWRGQGGTQYF. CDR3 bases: TGTGCCAGCAGCTTATGGCGCGGGCAGGGTGGGACCCAGTACTTC.

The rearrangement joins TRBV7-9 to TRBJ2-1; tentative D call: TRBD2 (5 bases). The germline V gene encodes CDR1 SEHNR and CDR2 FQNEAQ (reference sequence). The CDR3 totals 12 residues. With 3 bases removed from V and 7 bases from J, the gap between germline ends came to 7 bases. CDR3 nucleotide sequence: TGTGCCAGCAGCTTCGGGGAGAATGAGCAGTTCTTC. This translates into CASSFGENEQFF.

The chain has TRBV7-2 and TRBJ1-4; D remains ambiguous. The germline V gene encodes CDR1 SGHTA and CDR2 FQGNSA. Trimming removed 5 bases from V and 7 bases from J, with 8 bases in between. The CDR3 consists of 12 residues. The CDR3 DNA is TGTGCCAGCAGCACCGGTCTTGAAAAACTGTTTTTT. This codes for CASSTGLEKLFF.

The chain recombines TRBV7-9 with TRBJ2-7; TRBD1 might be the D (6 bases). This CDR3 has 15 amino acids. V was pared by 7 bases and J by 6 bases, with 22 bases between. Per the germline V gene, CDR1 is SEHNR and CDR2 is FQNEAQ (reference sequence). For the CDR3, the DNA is TGTGCCAGCACCGAGAGGGGGAGTACATCCCCCGAGCAGTACTTC. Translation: CASTERGSTSPEQYF.

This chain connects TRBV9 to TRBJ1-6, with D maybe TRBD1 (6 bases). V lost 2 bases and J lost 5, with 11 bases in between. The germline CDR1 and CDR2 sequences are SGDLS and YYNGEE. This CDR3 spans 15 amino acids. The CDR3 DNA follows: TGTGCCAGCAGCGTCGGGACACCGAATAATTCACCCCTCCACTTT. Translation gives CASSVGTPNNSPLHF. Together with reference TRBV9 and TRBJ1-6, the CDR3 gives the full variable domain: DSGVTQTPKHLITATGQRVTLRCSPRSGDLSVYWYQQSLDQGLQFLIQYYNGEERAKGNILERFSAQQFPDLHSELNLSSLELGDSALYFCASSVGTPNNSPLHFGNGTRLTVT.

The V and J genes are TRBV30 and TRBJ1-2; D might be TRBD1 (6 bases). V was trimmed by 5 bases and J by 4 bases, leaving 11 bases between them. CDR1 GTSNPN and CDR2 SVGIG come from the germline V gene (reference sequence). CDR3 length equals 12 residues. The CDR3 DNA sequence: TGTGCCTGGGTGGGGGGCCGCTATGGCTACACCTTC. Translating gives CAWVGGRYGYTF.